A single sample gave rise to the 17 T cell receptor beta chains below, sequenced in a study of identical twins (dated by TCRdb to 2016 to 2017). The library was generated by 5' RACE. The data were produced on an Illumina HiSeq 2000. TCRdb cleaned the public reads at Q25 with fastp, built clones with MiXCR and kept in-frame beta chains. Each record represents a unique CDR3 protein, reported with the most common genes and DNA among its rows. Across this sample there are a few hundred thousand distinct CDR3 sequences, with approximately 8.3% seen only once. Approximately 3% of the sample is taken by the ten largest. The same specimen was also included in a second study, on yellow fever vaccine responses in identical twins.

Sequenced input: CD8+ T cells sorted from blood. Every receptor here comes from a woman younger than 30 in good health.

In this sample, this clonotype turned up many times. V gene TRBV4-1 combines with J gene TRBJ2-7; D call uncertain. Germline-derived CDR1 and CDR2 are MGHRA and YSYEKL. The CDR3 is 13 residues long. The V end was cut by 4 bases, the J end by 6 bases, with 13 bases between. The CDR3 region is CASSRAYESEQYF. In DNA, the CDR3 is TGCGCCAGCAGCCGAGCTTACGAGTCCGAGCAGTACTTC.

This chain connects TRBV9 to TRBJ2-5; no clear D gene. V lost 4 bases and J lost 0, with 10 bases in between. The CDR3 contains 14 residues. Germline assignment: CDR1 SGDLS and CDR2 YYNGEE. The CDR3 region has the DNA TGTGCCAGCAGCCTCGCGGACCACCAAGAGACCCAGTACTTC. It is translated as CASSLADHQETQYF. The complete variable domain, with remaining parts taken from reference TRBV9 and TRBJ2-5, reads DSGVTQTPKHLITATGQRVTLRCSPRSGDLSVYWYQQSLDQGLQFLIQYYNGEERAKGNILERFSAQQFPDLHSELNLSSLELGDSALYFCASSLADHQETQYFGPGTRLLVL.

The V gene is TRBV29-1, the J gene TRBJ2-7; no clear D gene. Germline V gene lookup returns CDR1 SQVTM and CDR2 ANQGSEA. CDR3 size: 12 residues. Trimming left V 3 bases short and J 5 bases short, with 11 bases between. CDR3: CSVEHRRDEQYF. CDR3 in DNA: TGCAGCGTTGAGCACAGAAGGGACGAGCAGTACTTC.

This clonotype appeared a few times. The CDR3 spells CASSPASLREQYF. The CDR3 region has the DNA TGTGCCAGCAGTCCCGCCTCACTGAGGGAGCAGTACTTC. The chain uses TRBV27 and TRBJ2-7, with D uncertain. The CDR3 has 13 residues. Germline assignment: CDR1 MNHEY and CDR2 SMNVEV (reference sequence). The V end lost 5 bases, the J end lost 7 bases, and 15 bases lay between the germline ends.

This clonotype showed up just a few times. The DNA of the CDR3 is TGTGCCACCAGTGACCCTGGAAACCCACTAGCGGGAGGGACTACGTTGGGGTCCTACAATGAGCAGTTCTTC. Its translation is CATSDPGNPLAGGTTLGSYNEQFF. The chain employs TRBV24-1 and TRBJ2-1; 13 bases align to TRBD2. The CDR3 has 24 amino acids. Trimming removed 4 bases from V and 1 base from J; junction bases left unmatched: 24. Germline V CDR1 and CDR2: KGHDR, SFDVKD.

The table lists this clonotype with many counts. The V gene is TRBV5-1, the J gene TRBJ2-1; possible D gene TRBD1, 6 bases. V lost 3 bases, J lost 10 bases, and 17 bases lay in between. This CDR3 region has 14 residues. The germline V gene encodes CDR1 SGHRS and CDR2 YFSETQ. CDR3: CASSWVRSGGEQFF. The CDR3 nucleotides are TGCGCCAGCAGCTGGGTGCGGAGTGGGGGCGAGCAGTTCTTC.

This clonotype has at least ten counts. The chain employs TRBV12-3 or TRBV12-4 and TRBJ2-1; 13 nucleotides line up with TRBD2. The CDR3 covers 15 residues. Trimming cost V 6 bases and J 9 bases; bases outside gene matches: 8. The CDR3 nucleotides read TGTGCCAGCAGCGGACTAGCGGGAGTTTCAAGTGAGCAGTTCTTC. Its translation: CASSGLAGVSSEQFF.

This clonotype has more than one count but fewer than ten. The chain carries TRBV13 and TRBJ1-4, with 8 bases aligning to TRBD1. Looked up from germline, CDR1 is PRHDT and CDR2 is FYEKMQ (reference sequence). Trimming took 0 bases from V and 3 from J; bases not matched to a gene: 6. The CDR3 sequence is 17 residues long. The chain's CDR3 is CASSLGAGGLANEKLFF. The CDR3 DNA reads TGTGCCAGCAGCTTAGGCGCAGGGGGCTTGGCTAATGAAAAACTGTTTTTT.

This clonotype occurred a few times. The V gene is TRBV20-1, the J gene TRBJ2-7; 7 nucleotides match TRBD2. V was pared by 0 bases and J by 1 base, with 6 bases of the junction left unmatched. From germline, CDR1 is DFQATT and CDR2 SNEGSKA (reference sequence). This CDR3 is 15 amino acids long. The CDR3, as DNA: TGCAGTGCTAGAGAGAGATCTAGCGGATCCTACGAGCAGTACTTC. This sequence encodes CSARERSSGSYEQYF.

This clonotype was observed a few times. The chain carries TRBV15 and TRBJ2-6; 7 nucleotides align to TRBD1. The CDR3 loop spans 16 amino acids. V was clipped by 2 bases and J by 3 bases; unmatched bases: 4. Germline V gene sequence: CDR1 LNHNV, CDR2 YYDKDF (reference sequence). The CDR3 region is CATSRLDRDGANVLTF. The CDR3 coding sequence is TGTGCCACCAGCAGACTAGACAGGGATGGGGCCAACGTCCTGACTTTC.

This clonotype was seen at least ten times. The chain links TRBV25-1 to TRBJ1-1; D perhaps matches TRBD1 (5 bases). The germline V and J ends were trimmed by 2 bases and 10 bases, with 11 bases remaining between them. CDR3 length equals 12 residues. CDR1 and CDR2 from the germline V gene are MGHDK and SYGVNS. The CDR3 region is CASSEQGYGAFF. CDR3 bases: TGTGCCAGCAGTGAACAGGGATACGGAGCTTTCTTT.

This clonotype came up many times. The CDR3 loop is CSAPRDLEFSGELFF. In DNA form, the CDR3 reads TGCAGTGCCCCTCGGGACTTAGAGTTTTCCGGGGAGCTGTTTTTT. This rearrangement joins TRBV20-1 to TRBJ2-2; D is possibly TRBD2 (6 bases). Trimming took off 6 bases at V and 6 bases at J, with 20 bases between the two ends. Germline V gene lookup returns CDR1 DFQATT and CDR2 SNEGSKA (reference sequence). The CDR3 is 15 residues long.

Note on this clonotype: A much more abundant neighbour one base away suggests this may be a read error. The V and J genes are TRBV29-1 and TRBJ2-7; weak D call: TRBD2 (6 bases). The length of the CDR3 is 13 residues. The V gene's germline CDR1 is SQVTM and CDR2 ANQGSEA. CDR3 sequence reads: CSVAGTGAYELYF. The CDR3 DNA reads TGCAGCGTGGCCGGGACGGGAGCCTACGAGCTGTACTTC.

This clonotype was picked up a small number of times. The rearrangement links TRBV20-1 to TRBJ1-4; tentative D call: TRBD1 (6 bases). CDR1 is DFQATT, CDR2 SNEGSKA, per germline (reference sequence). CDR3 length equals 15 residues. Trimming removed 3 bases from V and 0 bases from J, with 11 bases in between. As DNA, the CDR3 is TGCAGTGCTAGGAGGGGGGGAGCAACTAATGAAAAACTGTTTTTT. Translation gives CSARRGGATNEKLFF.

The sample holds a few counts of this clonotype. V gene TRBV20-1 combines with J gene TRBJ2-1; D remains ambiguous. Trimming pared 6 bases from V and 0 bases from J, leaving 15 bases between. Germline-derived CDR1 and CDR2 are DFQATT and SNEGSKA (reference sequence). The CDR3 totals 15 residues. The CDR3 DNA reads as TGCAGTGCAGCCCCTACCGGAAGCTCCTACAATGAGCAGTTCTTC. This encodes CSAAPTGSSYNEQFF.

The V gene is TRBV27, the J gene TRBJ2-1; 10 bases line up with TRBD1. The V gene's germline CDR1 is MNHEY and CDR2 SMNVEV (reference sequence). V lost 4 bases and J lost 6; bases outside the gene matches: 6. The CDR3 is 15 residues long. The CDR3 spells CASSWDRGPGNEQFF. The DNA for the CDR3 is TGTGCCAGCAGTTGGGACAGGGGCCCAGGCAATGAGCAGTTCTTC.

CDR3 sequence (DNA): TGTGCCAGCAGCCAAGAAGCTAGCGGGAGTGTTGGGTACGAGCAGTACTTC. This gives the protein CASSQEASGSVGYEQYF. The chain combines TRBV3-1 with TRBJ2-7; 10 bases are a match to TRBD2. The V gene's germline CDR1 is LGHDT and CDR2 YNNKEL (reference sequence). The trim removed 0 bases at V and 4 bases at J, leaving 9 bases unmatched. This CDR3 contains 17 residues.